Listed below are T cell receptor beta chains from one sample, sequenced in a study of blood T cell repertoires in COVID-19. TCRdb's copy holds only in-frame clones and misses some; the assay was immunoSEQ multiplex PCR. The sample lists about 250,000 clones, roughly 80% occurring once. The sequenced material came from peripheral blood. These receptors were collected from a man between 50 and 59 years old with active or convalescent COVID-19. Each CDR3 is given with its conserved first and last residue. The order of the fields is J gene, V gene, D gene, clone size, CDR3 protein, CDR3 DNA. The D gene is left open where the match is weak. Clone size is not always given. Where it is, it says once, few, many or a class for expanded clones.

TRBJ1-4,TRBV19,-,-,CASSIAWTDAEKLFF,TGTGCCAGTAGTATAGCGTGGACAGATGCGGAAAAACTGTTTTTT
TRBJ1-1,TRBV5-5,TRBD1,-,CASSGDRGQGRNTEAFF,TGTGCCAGCAGCGGCGACAGGGGGCAAGGTAGGAACACTGAAGCTTTCTTT
TRBJ1-4,TRBV10-1,-,-,CASSEMQDTTNEKLFF,TGCGCCAGCAGTGAGATGCAGGATACAACTAATGAAAAACTGTTTTTT
TRBJ1-2,TRBV3-1/TRBV3-2,-,-,CASSQERGGYGYTF,TGTGCCAGCAGCCAAGAAAGGGGTGGCTATGGCTACACCTTC
TRBJ2-1,TRBV4-2,TRBD2,-,CASSIRSGLAGDNEQFF,TGTGCCAGCAGCATAAGGTCGGGTCTAGCGGGGGACAATGAGCAGTTCTTC
TRBJ2-1,TRBV27,TRBD2,-,CASSRLAGGLNEQFF,TGTGCCAGCAGTAGACTAGCGGGGGGGCTTAATGAGCAGTTCTTC
TRBJ1-2,TRBV7-2,-,-,CASSLAGGRQRPNYGYTF,TGTGCCAGCAGCTTAGCGGGAGGGAGACAGCGACCTAACTATGGCTACACCTTC
TRBJ2-5,TRBV23-1,-,-,CASSHSRDKAGETQYF,TGCGCCAGCAGTCATTCCCGGGACAAAGCAGGGGAGACCCAGTACTTC
TRBJ1-3,TRBV5-6,-,-,CASSLGGGNTIYF,TGTGCCAGCAGCCTCGGCGGAGGAAACACCATATATTTT
TRBJ1-4,TRBV5-5,TRBD1,-,CASSLGQGNEKLFF,TGTGCCAGCAGCTTGGGACAGGGGAATGAAAAACTGTTTTTT
TRBJ2-3,TRBV9,TRBD2,once,CASSVDASGGTDTQYF,TGTGCCAGCAGCGTAGATGCTAGCGGGGGGACGGATACGCAGTATTTT
TRBJ1-3,TRBV9,-,few,CASSEEVSGNTIYF,TGTGCCAGCTCAGAGGAAGTCTCTGGAAACACCATATATTTT
TRBJ1-6,TRBV10-3,-,-,CAISESPDNSPLHF,TGTGCCATCAGTGAGTCCCCAGATAATTCACCCCTCCACTTT
TRBJ2-3,TRBV3-1/TRBV3-2,-,-,CASSLAASTDTQYF,TGTGCCAGCAGTTTAGCTGCTAGCACAGATACGCAGTATTTT
TRBJ1-5,TRBV7-9,TRBD1,many,CASSLDREVNQPQHF,TGTGCCAGCAGTTTGGACAGGGAGGTCAATCAGCCCCAGCATTTT
TRBJ2-2,TRBV7-2,-,-,CASSFLRDTGELFF,TGTGCCAGCAGCTTTCTCCGGGACACCGGGGAGCTGTTTTTT
TRBJ2-1,TRBV6-4,-,once,CASSAKGGPRDEQFF,TGTGCCAGCAGCGCCAAGGGGGGGCCTCGGGATGAGCAGTTCTTC
TRBJ1-2,TRBV6-5,-,few,CASSYDSNYGYTF,TGTGCCAGCAGTTACGACAGCAACTATGGCTACACCTTC
TRBJ1-1,TRBV29-1,TRBD1,-,CSVAFGTALNTEAFF,TGCAGCGTGGCCTTTGGGACAGCCCTGAACACTGAAGCTTTCTTT
TRBJ2-2,TRBV4-2,TRBD1,many,CASSQGPPGGNTGELFF,TGTGCCAGCAGCCAAGGCCCCCCAGGGGGTAACACCGGGGAGCTGTTTTTT
TRBJ2-1,TRBV9,-,-,CASSGAPHNEQFF,TGTGCCAGCAGCGGAGCTCCCCACAATGAGCAGTTCTTC
TRBJ1-1,TRBV19,-,-,CASSRQALRRMNTEAFF,TGTGCCAGTAGTCGGCAGGCCCTAAGACGTATGAACACTGAAGCTTTCTTT
TRBJ2-4,TRBV5-1,-,-,CASSLGDRGGNIQYF,TGCGCCAGCAGCTTGGGGGACAGAGGAGGGAACATTCAGTACTTC
TRBJ2-5,TRBV30,-,-,CAWSVWGPQETQYF,TGTGCCTGGAGTGTCTGGGGCCCGCAAGAGACCCAGTACTTC
TRBJ2-5,TRBV19,-,-,CASSTRGLETQYF,TGTGCCAGTAGTACTCGCGGTCTGGAGACCCAGTACTTC
TRBJ1-2,TRBV19,TRBD1,-,CASTLRGDYGYTF,TGTGCCAGTACCCTCAGGGGGGACTATGGCTACACCTTC
TRBJ2-1,TRBV15,-,-,CATSRSGGNNEQFF,TGTGCCACCAGTAGGAGTGGGGGCAACAATGAGCAGTTCTTC
TRBJ2-3,TRBV15,TRBD2,-,CATSSDYGGGGTDTQYF,TGTGCCACCAGCAGTGATTACGGCGGGGGGGGCACAGATACGCAGTATTTT
TRBJ1-3,TRBV7-2,-,-,CASSFGGSGNTIYF,TGTGCCAGCAGCTTTGGCGGATCTGGAAACACCATATATTTT
TRBJ1-1,TRBV11-2,-,-,CASSLTAGINTEAFF,TGTGCCAGCAGCCTAACAGCCGGGATAAACACTGAAGCTTTCTTT
TRBJ2-5,TRBV12-3/TRBV12-4,-,-,CASSPNRETQYF,TGTGCCAGCAGCCCAAACAGGGAGACCCAGTACTTC
TRBJ1-2,TRBV25-1,-,-,CASSELSGYGYTF,TGTGCCAGCAGTGAATTATCAGGCTATGGCTACACCTTC
TRBJ1-6,TRBV28,TRBD1,-,CASSPVGQGRKVLHF,TGTGCCAGCAGCCCCGTGGGACAGGGAAGGAAGGTCCTCCACTTT
TRBJ2-1,TRBV10-1,-,-,CASSEWRGYNEQFF,TGCGCCAGCAGTGAATGGCGGGGCTACAATGAGCAGTTCTTC
TRBJ1-6,TRBV7-8,-,-,CASSLAPWQNNSPLHF,TGTGCCAGCAGCTTAGCGCCTTGGCAGAATAATTCACCCCTCCACTTT
TRBJ2-7,TRBV4-1,TRBD1,-,CASSQEMGSGQGGEQYF,TGCGCCAGCAGCCAAGAGATGGGGAGCGGACAGGGCGGGGAGCAGTACTTC
TRBJ2-2,TRBV19,TRBD2,-,CASTPGGTTNTGELFF,TGTGCCAGTACCCCCGGGGGGACTACGAACACCGGGGAGCTGTTTTTT
TRBJ2-2,TRBV5-4,-,-,CASSLEQGNTGELFF,TGTGCCAGCAGCTTGGAACAGGGAAACACCGGGGAGCTGTTTTTT
TRBJ2-1,TRBV5-1,-,-,CASSLTGQGGDEQFF,TGCGCCAGCAGCCTGACGGGCCAGGGTGGGGATGAGCAGTTCTTC
TRBJ2-5,TRBV3-1/TRBV3-2,TRBD2,-,CASSLISGGGETQYF,TGTGCCAGCAGCCTCATTTCAGGCGGGGGAGAGACCCAGTACTTC
TRBJ2-1,TRBV24-1,-,-,CATSESVRGSAYNEQFF,TGTGCCACCAGTGAGAGCGTTCGCGGGTCGGCCTACAATGAGCAGTTCTTC
TRBJ2-7,TRBV2,TRBD1,-,CASSEDRPYEQYF,TGTGCCAGCAGTGAGGACAGGCCCTACGAGCAGTACTTC
TRBJ2-1,TRBV6-5,TRBD2,-,CASTSQRGVNEQFF,TGTGCCAGCACCTCTCAGCGGGGGGTTAATGAGCAGTTCTTC
TRBJ2-3,TRBV15,TRBD2,once,CATSRRSGGPRDTQYF,TGTGCCACCAGTAGAAGAAGCGGGGGCCCTCGCGATACGCAGTATTTT
TRBJ1-2,TRBV19,-,-,CASTPRSYGYTF,TGTGCCAGTACACCCAGGTCCTATGGCTACACCTTC
TRBJ1-1,TRBV5-1,TRBD1,-,CASSWTGEDTEAFF,TGCGCCAGCAGCTGGACAGGGGAGGACACTGAAGCTTTCTTT
TRBJ1-2,TRBV3-1/TRBV3-2,TRBD1,-,CASSPDPGGNGYTF,TGTGCCAGCAGCCCCGACCCAGGGGGCAATGGCTACACCTTC
TRBJ2-5,TRBV9,-,-,CASSVDLKETQYF,TGTGCCAGCAGCGTAGACCTAAAAGAGACCCAGTACTTC
TRBJ2-2,TRBV14,-,-,CASSPVAGFIGELFF,TGTGCCAGCAGCCCCGTGGCGGGGTTTATCGGGGAGCTGTTTTTT